The T cell receptor (beta chain) described here comes from a study of cytomegalovirus exposure and HLA in healthy donors. 13 Jbeta primers and 60 Vbeta primers were used for the PCR. Some clones are missing from TCRdb's copy, which holds only in-frame ones; the method was immunoSEQ multiplex PCR. The data contain a few hundred thousand clones, about 93% of them seen just once; the ten biggest clones take up around 1.7%. Of note for this clone: Its matching antigen is unknown.

Study-wide results and caveats: In vitro data verified a few CMV-associated chains as specific for CMV antigens.

Sequenced sample: PBMCs. This clonotype was sampled from a girl aged 2 to 9 in good health and CMV-seronegative.

The CDR3 bases are TGTGCCAGCAGCGTATCAGGGGTAGAGACCCAGTACTTC. It translates to CASSVSGVETQYF. V gene TRBV9 combines with J gene TRBJ2-5, with D possibly matching TRBD1 (6 bases). The germline V gene encodes CDR1 SGDLS and CDR2 YYNGEE. Between the trimmed V and J ends, which lost 1 base and 4 bases, there was a span of 8 bases. The CDR3 contains 13 residues.